This TCR beta chain derives from a study of T cell repertoires in cytomegalovirus infection. Broader study findings: The ex vivo response was dominated by HLA-C-restricted CMV-specific TCR beta clonotypes.

The germline gives CDR1 MNHNY, CDR2 SVGAGI (reference sequence). The CDR3 loop spans 15 amino acids. The trim removed 6 bases at V and 0 bases at J, leaving 4 bases unmatched. This clonotype appeared once. Its antigen is unknown. TCRdb re-analysed the reads in MiXCR, keeping a single row per CDR3 protein. The sample has about 700,000 distinct CDR3 sequences, roughly 36% seen once. This chain links TRBV6-6 with TRBJ2-2; TRBD1 matches 7 bases. This material consisted of cultured PBMCs, taken from culture after CMV antigen stimulation. The receptor was derived from a human donor in good health (CMV status not recorded). Some clones in this sample may be carry-over from other donors' samples. The CDR3 nucleotides read TGTGCCAGCAGCGACAGGGTTTCGAACACCGGGGAGCTGTTTTTT. Amino acids: CASSDRVSNTGELFF.